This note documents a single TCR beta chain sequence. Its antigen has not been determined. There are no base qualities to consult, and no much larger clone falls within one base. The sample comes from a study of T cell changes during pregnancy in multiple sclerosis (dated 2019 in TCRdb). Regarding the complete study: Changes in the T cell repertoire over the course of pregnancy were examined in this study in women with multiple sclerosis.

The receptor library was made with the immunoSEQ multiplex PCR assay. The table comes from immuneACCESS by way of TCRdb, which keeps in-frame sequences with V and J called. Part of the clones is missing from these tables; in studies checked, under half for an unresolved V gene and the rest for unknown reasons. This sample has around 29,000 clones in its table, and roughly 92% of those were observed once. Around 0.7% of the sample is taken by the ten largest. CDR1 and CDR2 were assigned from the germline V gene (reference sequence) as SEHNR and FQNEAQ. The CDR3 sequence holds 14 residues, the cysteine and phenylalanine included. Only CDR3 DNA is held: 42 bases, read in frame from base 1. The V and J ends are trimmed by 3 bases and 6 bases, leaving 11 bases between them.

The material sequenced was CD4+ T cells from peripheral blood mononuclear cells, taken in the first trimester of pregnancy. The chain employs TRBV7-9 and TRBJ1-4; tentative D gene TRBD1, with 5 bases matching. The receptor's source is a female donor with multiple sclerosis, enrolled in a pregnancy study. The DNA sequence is TGTGCCAGCAGCTTGGGGGGTGGGGATGAAAAACTGTTTTTT. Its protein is CASSLGGGDEKLFF.